The clone carrying this T cell receptor (beta chain) was detected only a few times. The antigen is not known. This entry is derived from a study of response to subunit inactivated influenza vaccine. Points from the study as a whole: Authors proposed each seasonal influenza vaccination draws in few new T cells.

A single record per CDR3 protein comes from TCRdb applying MiXCR to the RT-PCR reads. This table holds 860,000 or so distinct CDR3 sequences, 21% found once. Germline CDR1 LGHNA, CDR2 YNFKEQ. V lost 1 base and J 8 bases, leaving 8 bases between the germline ends. This CDR3 region has 12 residues. The source material was PBMCs from blood, sampled around 5 days after vaccination. The receptor's source is a middle-aged man who received an inactivated influenza vaccine. V usage is TRBV4-2 and J usage is TRBJ1-2, with D unclear. The CDR3 DNA is TGTGCCAGCAGCCAAGGAGAGTTCGGCTACACCTTC. Its translation: CASSQGEFGYTF.